This TCR beta chain was found in a study of blood T cell repertoires in COVID-19. About the research overall: The origin of the acute and convalescent COVID-19 samples was the United States, Italy and Spain.

This clone counts as medium-sized (0.01 to 0.1%). V lost 1 base to trimming and J lost 6 bases; unmatched junction nucleotides: 6. CDR3 length: 15 amino acids. Germline values: CDR1 SGHAT, CDR2 FQNNGV. In the original workflow: Amplification from reference gene primers served as the basis for estimated nucleated cell counts. Clones were read by immunoSEQ multiplex PCR, and TCRdb kept only the in-frame ones, dropping some. The V and J calls and the clone size are those of that table, but D and trimming were determined from the DNA. Altogether about 120,000 clones are present, roughly three quarters being singletons, with the ten largest covering 7.9%.

The sample consisted of peripheral blood. This receptor was taken from a human donor in a cohort sampled during active COVID-19. This rearrangement joins TRBV11-2 to TRBJ2-7, with 10 bases fitting TRBD2. The DNA of the CDR3 is TGTGCCAGCAGCTTAGGGTCCCTAGCGGGAGTCGAGCAGTACTTC. This translates into CASSLGSLAGVEQYF.